Given below is one T cell receptor beta chain in context. The antigen it binds to is not known. The conserved phenylalanine or tryptophan is not found at the CDR3 terminus, so this likely reflects a read error. Counting both end residues, the CDR3 totals 14 amino acids. The retained sequence is limited to the CDR3, 42 bases, with the frame set at the first base. In the germline V gene, CDR1 corresponds to SQVTM and CDR2 to ANQGSEA. For this chain, trimming is 5 bases at the V end and 6 bases at the J end, and the number of junction bases without a gene match is 8. This entry comes from a study of read filtering for tumor transcriptome and immune sequencing (dated by TCRdb to 2019 to 2021). In the study overall: The cohort consisted of some 16 male and some 15 female patients, with a mean age of about 66 years and an age range of roughly 45 to 85. By revised international staging, roughly eight patients were R-ISS I, about 17 were R-ISS II and about seven were R-ISS III. After DNase treatment, whole-transcriptome libraries were prepared using the TruSeq RNA Access Library Prep Kit. Per sample, about 4.05 to 10.27 million TCR-region mapped reads were obtained with IR-seq, compared with only 85 to 1273 with RNA-seq. Using the same bone marrow samples, the study compared TCR repertoires obtained by targeted immune repertoire sequencing with those obtained by bulk whole-transcriptome sequencing. One main goal was a read-filtering strategy for immune repertoire data, in particular deciding whether clonotypes backed by only one read should be removed. Beyond this particular receptor, the publication reports: Compared with RNA-seq, IR-seq captured clonotypes at much higher depth and more reliably, and a smaller IR-seq throughput was enough to identify most shared clonotypes. When single-read clonotypes were removed, the proportions of shared clonotypes in IR-seq and RNA-seq correlated more strongly. The sorted CD138-negative fraction was not purified T cells but a mixed bone marrow immune population. In IR-seq, single-read clonotypes were about 81.9% of clonotypes but around 3.6% of total reads; in RNA-seq they were 60% to 75% of clonotypes and less than 45% of reads.

Each patient had bone marrow sampled at the time of active disease. Ficoll-Hypaque density gradient centrifugation was used to isolate bone marrow mononuclear cells. Myeloma plasma cells were removed and CD138-negative cells were collected by negative selection after labeling with CD138 magnetic microbeads on a MACS separator. The purity of the isolated cells was checked by flow cytometry with CD138 antibodies on an Attune NxT. Total RNA was extracted using TRIzol reagent and was quantified on a NanoDrop spectrophotometer. Paired RNA-seq and IR-seq were performed on each patient's CD138-negative bone marrow sample. TCR libraries were built from roughly 440 ng RNA with the Immunoverse kit, using molecular barcoded adaptors covering alpha/delta and beta/gamma chains. TCR library preparation used the same RNA that went into transcriptome sequencing. Sequencing of the TCR libraries was done on an Illumina HiSeq 4000 with 2 x 150 cycles. The published analysis was carried out like this. With MiXCR, TCR reads were aligned to human V, D, J and C references and assembled into CDR3 clonotypes, with quality filtering and error correction included. The tcR package in R was used to analyze clonotype counts and gene usage diversity. Raw mapping reads were checked after the RNA-seq reads had been mapped by STAR aligner version 2.5.3a onto the human GRCh37 genome. IR-seq fastq files were randomly downsampled with Seqtk 1.3 to test the effect of sequencing depth on detected clonotypes. Clones were called with MiXCR by TCRdb after fastp trimmed the public reads at Q25, and only in-frame beta chains were retained. Every entry covers one CDR3 protein and lists the most common genes and DNA from its rows. Clone size and V and J calls follow TCRdb, not the original study. The sample table contains roughly 68,000 distinct CDR3 sequences; only one count was recorded for approximately 15% of them. Of the sample, about 44% is held by the ten largest clones.

The sample was a population of CD138-negative cells sorted from bone marrow. The cell subset or site label corresponds to: bone marrow mononuclear cells depleted of CD138+ plasma/myeloma cells by negative magnetic selection. The receptor chain draws on TRBV29-1 and TRBJ2-1; the central 9 bases match TRBD2. The source is a donor aged 40 or over with multiple myeloma. Read as DNA, the sequence is TGCAGCGTTCCTGGTAGCGGGAGTTTCAATGAGCAGTTCTCC. This encodes CSVPGSGSFNEQFS.